The TCR beta chain under discussion was sequenced for a study of T cell repertoires in cytomegalovirus infection. Overall study context: Both recently identified HLA-C-restricted and well-studied HLA-B-restricted CMV epitopes were used in the study. Indications came from public TCR beta signatures; they pointed to CMV infection and to a matching HLA type. Regarding the study as a whole: The ex vivo response showed dominance by HLA-C-restricted CMV-specific TCR beta clonotypes. There were carriers of CMV plus the relevant HLA, and cumulative public TCR beta family frequency identified them.

With V trimmed by 8 bases and J by 0 bases, 6 bases remained unmatched. Germline V gives CDR1 MNHNS, CDR2 SASEGT. This CDR3 is 15 amino acids long. Using its own MiXCR run on the reads, TCRdb lists one record per CDR3 protein. This sample has approximately 260,000 distinct CDR3 sequences, with under 25% found just once. This clonotype has ten or more counts. What it binds is not known. V gene TRBV6-1 combines with J gene TRBJ1-1; 10 bases are a match to TRBD1. This clonotype was sampled from a human donor in good health (CMV status not recorded). Some clones in this sample may be carry-over from other donors' samples. Sample: cultured PBMCs, taken from culture after CMV antigen stimulation. The CDR3 protein is CASHWTGGVNTEAFF. The DNA for the CDR3 is TGTGCCAGCCACTGGACAGGGGGGGTGAACACTGAAGCTTTCTTT.